This TCR beta chain was documented in a study of blood T cell repertoires in COVID-19. This CDR3 has 17 amino acids. Germline V gene lookup returns CDR1 MDHEN and CDR2 SYDVKM. The V and J ends lost 3 bases and 0 bases, in that order; junction bases with no gene match: 9. Only in-frame clones appear in the TCRdb table, and some are missing; sequencing was by immunoSEQ multiplex PCR. The sample shows around 160,000 clones, more than 70% of them seen only once. Sequencing used peripheral blood. The chain is built from TRBV28 and TRBJ1-1, with 8 bases matching TRBD1. This receptor was obtained from a man aged 55 to 69 with active or convalescent COVID-19. CDR3 DNA: TGTGCCAGCAGTTTCTCAACAGGGGGGGGCATGAACACTGAAGCTTTCTTT. Its protein product is CASSFSTGGGMNTEAFF.